These 31 T cell receptor beta chains came from one sample sequenced in a study of identical twins. TCRdb used MiXCR to reprocess the 5' RACE reads, holding one entry per CDR3 protein. This sample has about 890,000 distinct CDR3 sequences, with around 12% found just once. These records were also assigned to another study, of yellow fever vaccine responses in identical twins.

The sample was PBMCs. These receptors all come from a young woman in good health.

V usage is TRBV20-1 and J usage is TRBJ2-5; D is undetermined. Trimming removed 4 bases at V and 2 bases at J, with 5 bases between. From germline, CDR1 is DFQATT and CDR2 SNEGSKA (reference sequence). The CDR3 spans 11 residues. The CDR3 DNA follows: TGCAGTGCTATAGATCAAGAGACCCAGTACTTC. As protein: CSAIDQETQYF.

The chain recombines TRBV15 with TRBJ1-2; D perhaps matches TRBD1 (5 bases). The CDR3 consists of 15 residues. The germline V gene has CDR1 LNHNV and CDR2 YYDKDF (reference sequence). The V end was cut by 0 bases, the J end by 7 bases, with 15 bases between. The CDR3 protein is CATSRDRQGIGGYTF. The CDR3 nucleotides read TGTGCCACCAGCAGAGATCGGCAGGGAATAGGTGGCTACACCTTC.

This clonotype showed up just a few times. This rearrangement joins TRBV5-1 to TRBJ2-3, with TRBD2 identical over 9 bases. The length of the CDR3 is 16 residues. In germline, CDR1 is SGHRS, CDR2 YFSETQ. Trimming removed 3 bases from V and 5 bases from J; junction bases left unmatched: 10. The CDR3 region is CASSSGGRGHQDTQYF. In nucleotides, the CDR3 is TGCGCCAGCAGCTCGGGCGGGAGGGGGCATCAAGATACGCAGTATTTT.

This clonotype was found many times. This chain joins TRBV29-1 and TRBJ1-5, with 9 bases fitting TRBD1. V lost 6 bases to trimming and J lost 6 bases; unmatched junction nucleotides: 3. Germline CDR1 SQVTM, CDR2 ANQGSEA. The CDR3 is 12 amino acids. The CDR3 region is CSVGQGGQPQHF. The CDR3 DNA sequence: TGCAGCGTGGGACAGGGCGGTCAGCCCCAGCATTTT.

This clonotype was detected ten times or more. J is TRBJ2-3 and V is TRBV4-1; D tentatively reads TRBD1 or TRBD2 (5 bases each). Trimming shortened V by 0 bases and J by 0 bases, and 10 bases separated the two germline ends. The CDR3 extends over 16 amino acids. CDR1 and CDR2 (germline): MGHRA, YSYEKL. CDR3 coding DNA: TGCGCCAGCAGCCAAGAGGGGCGGGCTAGCACAGATACGCAGTATTTT. Translated: CASSQEGRASTDTQYF.

Only a few counts were recorded for this clonotype. This chain joins TRBV4-2 and TRBJ2-7, with TRBD2 identical over 8 bases. The CDR3 sequence is 15 residues long. Trimming removed 0 bases from V and 10 bases from J; junction bases left unmatched: 11. Germline V gives CDR1 LGHNA, CDR2 YNFKEQ. The chain's CDR3 is CASSQDSSGRRKQYF. The CDR3, as DNA: TGTGCCAGCAGCCAAGATTCAAGCGGGAGAAGGAAACAGTACTTC.

The chain joins TRBV7-6 to TRBJ1-5; TRBD1 matches 10 bases. The junction had 5 bases not matched to a gene; V was cut back by 2 bases and J by 7 bases. The CDR3 length is 15 residues. From germline, CDR1 is SGHVS and CDR2 FNYEAQ. CDR3 sequence reads: CASSLTGQGGQPQHF. The CDR3 DNA reads as TGTGCCAGCAGCTTAACCGGACAGGGGGGCCAGCCCCAGCATTTT.

In this sample, this clonotype turned up many times. J is TRBJ1-1 and V is TRBV3-1; D call uncertain. The CDR3 loop spans 15 amino acids. The V and J ends lost 0 bases and 4 bases respectively, with 12 bases between them. CDR1 is LGHDT and CDR2 is YNNKEL in the germline V gene (reference sequence). DNA for the CDR3: TGTGCCAGCAGCCAAGACCAACGGGCAGGCACTGAAGCTTTCTTT. This encodes CASSQDQRAGTEAFF. The full variable domain, completed using reference TRBV3-1 and TRBJ1-1, is DTAVSQTPKYLVTQMGNDKSIKCEQNLGHDTMYWYKQDSKKFLKIMFSYNNKELIINETVPNRFSPKSPDKAHLNLHINSLELGDSAVYFCASSQDQRAGTEAFFGQGTRLTVV.

The V and J genes are TRBV5-1 and TRBJ2-3; 9 nucleotides agree with TRBD2. The CDR3 has 16 amino acids. The V and J ends lost 3 bases and 5 bases, in that order; junction bases with no gene match: 10. The V gene's germline CDR1 is SGHRS and CDR2 YFSETQ. The CDR3 coding sequence is TGCGCCAGCAGCTCGTCCGGGACTAGCAGGATAGATACGCAGTATTTT. It encodes CASSSSGTSRIDTQYF.

This chain connects TRBV10-3 to TRBJ2-1, with 13 positions matching TRBD2. This CDR3 has 15 amino acids. The germline V gene encodes CDR1 ENHRY and CDR2 SYGVKD. After removal of 6 bases from V and 5 bases from J, the junction contained 4 bases not matched to a gene. The CDR3 DNA is TGTGCCATCAGCCTGGGACTAGCGGGGAACAATGAGCAGTTCTTC. This encodes CAISLGLAGNNEQFF.

This clonotype was seen repeatedly, ten times or more. The CDR3 coding sequence is TGTGCCAGCAGCGGTGGGACCGCACCCTCCTACGAGCAGTACTTC. This encodes CASSGGTAPSYEQYF. This chain connects TRBV7-9 to TRBJ2-7, with D perhaps being TRBD1 or TRBD2 (5 bases each). V dropped 5 bases and J dropped 0 bases, with 14 bases sitting between them. The CDR3 extends over 15 amino acids. The germline V gene has CDR1 SEHNR and CDR2 FQNEAQ (reference sequence).

The V and J genes are TRBV10-3 and TRBJ1-2; 7 bases are shared with TRBD1. With 7 bases clipped from V and 7 bases from J, the junction kept 18 bases outside the gene matches. CDR1 ENHRY and CDR2 SYGVKD come from the germline V gene. The length of the CDR3 is 16 residues. CDR3 sequence: CAITADPETGHTGYTF. CDR3 DNA sequence: TGTGCCATCACCGCCGACCCTGAGACAGGGCACACTGGCTACACCTTC.

This clonotype occurred a few times. This chain uses TRBV7-9 with TRBJ2-1; 10 bases align to TRBD2. Germline V gene lookup returns CDR1 SEHNR and CDR2 FQNEAQ (reference sequence). CDR3 length equals 16 residues. With 1 base clipped from V and 10 bases from J, the junction kept 10 bases outside the gene matches. Written as DNA, the CDR3 is TGTGCCAGCAGCTTAGGGGTAGCGGGAGGCTCAGAGGAGCAGTTCTTC. It specifies CASSLGVAGGSEEQFF.

As regards this clonotype: At one end the junction does not follow the germline gene, possibly because of a read error. V and J are TRBV12-3 or TRBV12-4 and TRBJ2-4; no clear D. This CDR3 contains 13 residues. The CDR3 DNA reads as TGTGCCAGCAGGGACCCCATAGCCCCTCGAGTTCGCTTC. Protein sequence: CASRDPIAPRVRF.

The chain uses TRBV14 and TRBJ2-1; 8 nucleotides match TRBD1. The CDR3 has 19 residues. From germline, CDR1 is SGHDN and CDR2 FVKESK. The J segment lost 6 bases and the V segment lost 0 bases, leaving 16 bases of the junction unmatched. The CDR3 DNA reads as TGTGCCAGCAGCCAAGATCCCCTGCTGACAGGGGCGTTAAGCAATGAGCAGTTCTTC. Protein sequence: CASSQDPLLTGALSNEQFF.

As to this clonotype: This could be a read error, since a much larger clone is one nucleotide away. This chain links TRBV10-3 with TRBJ1-1; D gene uncertain. CDR1 ENHRY and CDR2 SYGVKD come from the germline V gene. The CDR3 sequence is 14 residues long. CDR3 region: CAISSNGETSEAYF. The CDR3 DNA is TGTGCCATCAGTTCAAACGGGGAAACGTCTGAAGCTTACTTT.

The CDR3 DNA reads as TGTGCCACCAGCAGAGATAAAGGCGCCGCCTACGAGCAGTACGTC. Protein: CATSRDKGAAYEQYV. This chain uses TRBV15 with TRBJ2-7; D unclear. The V and J ends lost 0 bases and 2 bases respectively, with 11 bases between them. The CDR3 runs 15 residues. The germline V gene has CDR1 LNHNV and CDR2 YYDKDF (reference sequence).

This clonotype has more than one count but fewer than ten. This chain links TRBV7-6 with TRBJ2-1; TRBD1 aligns across 9 bases. Germline V CDR1 and CDR2: SGHVS, FNYEAQ. V lost 3 bases and J lost 9; bases outside the gene matches: 12. This CDR3 region has 16 residues. The CDR3 sequence: CASSFDPETGGTEQFF. The CDR3 nucleotides are TGTGCCAGCAGCTTCGACCCTGAAACAGGGGGCACTGAGCAGTTCTTC.

The V and J genes are TRBV29-1 and TRBJ1-2; possibly TRBD1 for D (5 bases). The germline CDR1 and CDR2 sequences are SQVTM and ANQGSEA. V lost 0 bases to trimming and J lost 5 bases, with 7 bases between them. The CDR3 runs 12 residues. CDR3 amino acids: CSVEDRQYGYTF. The CDR3 DNA is TGCAGCGTTGAAGACCGACAGTATGGCTACACCTTC.

This clonotype was seen only a few times. The V and J genes are TRBV7-9 and TRBJ2-7; TRBD1 aligns across 9 bases. With 5 bases clipped from V and 2 bases from J, the junction kept 7 bases outside the gene matches. CDR3 size: 15 residues. Looked up from germline, CDR1 is SEHNR and CDR2 is FQNEAQ (reference sequence). CDR3 residues: CASSPRGQGAYEQYF. In nucleotides, the CDR3 is TGTGCCAGCAGCCCTAGGGGACAGGGAGCCTACGAGCAGTACTTC.

This clonotype showed up just a few times. The CDR3, as DNA: TGTGCCAGCAGGGCCCTGGGCGGGGGCTTATACGAGCAGTACGTC. It is translated as CASRALGGGLYEQYV. This chain uses TRBV6-2 or TRBV6-3 with TRBJ2-7; TRBD2 might be the D (7 bases). Germline V gene sequence: CDR1 MNHEY, CDR2 SVGEGT. The length of the CDR3 is 15 residues. The V and J ends lost 6 bases and 4 bases respectively, with 19 bases between them.

This clonotype was recorded a few times. The V gene is TRBV28, the J gene TRBJ2-5; a possible D gene is TRBD1 (6 bases). V lost 3 bases, J lost 5 bases, and 22 bases lay in between. In germline, CDR1 is MDHEN, CDR2 SYDVKM. The CDR3 has 17 residues. The CDR3 region has the DNA TGTGCCAGCAGTTTTGTGCCCGGGACACCATCCCGGGAGACCCAGTACTTC. Amino acids: CASSFVPGTPSRETQYF.

This clonotype has more than one count but fewer than ten. The chain uses TRBV20-1 and TRBJ2-1; 14 nucleotides match TRBD2. The ends lost 3 bases at V and 8 bases at J; junction bases unmatched: 12. Germline V gene data show CDR1 as DFQATT and CDR2 as SNEGSKA (reference sequence). The CDR3 spans 17 residues. As DNA, the CDR3 is TGCAGTGCTAGCCCGGGACTAGCGGGGGACCAGTTGGATGAGCAGTTCTTC. Protein: CSASPGLAGDQLDEQFF.

V usage is TRBV20-1 and J usage is TRBJ1-6; 9 bases are shared with TRBD1. The CDR3 spans 13 residues. With 4 bases clipped from V and 10 bases from J, the junction kept 5 bases outside the gene matches. Looked up from germline, CDR1 is DFQATT and CDR2 is SNEGSKA (reference sequence). The CDR3 is CSANWDRDSPLHF. CDR3 in DNA: TGCAGTGCTAACTGGGACAGGGACTCACCCCTCCACTTT.

This clonotype showed up just a few times. The chain carries TRBV5-5 and TRBJ2-1, with no clear D. This CDR3 region has 15 residues. Deletions cut 4 bases from V and 8 bases from J, with 19 bases between. Germline-derived CDR1 and CDR2 are SGHKS and YYEKEE (reference sequence). This chain's CDR3 is CASSQMGSVVYEQFF. The CDR3 bases are TGTGCCAGCAGCCAAATGGGGTCTGTCGTGTATGAGCAGTTCTTC.

In this sample, this clonotype turned up a few times. The rearrangement joins TRBV2 to TRBJ2-7; 7 bases match TRBD1. CDR1 is SNHLY and CDR2 is FYNNEI in the germline V gene. V was clipped by 1 base and J by 7 bases; unmatched bases: 7. The CDR3 sequence is 14 residues long. Here the CDR3 reads CASSEETGVGEQYV. Written as DNA, the CDR3 is TGTGCCAGCAGTGAAGAAACAGGGGTGGGGGAGCAGTACGTC.

This clonotype was found many times. The rearrangement joins TRBV12-3 or TRBV12-4 to TRBJ2-7; unclear D gene. The CDR3 is 13 amino acids. V lost 1 base to trimming and J lost 2 bases, with 6 bases between them. CDR3 DNA sequence: TGTGCCAGCAGTTTAGGTCCCGCCTACGAGCAGTACGTC. Encoded protein: CASSLGPAYEQYV.

To note about this clonotype: The CDR3 ends on some other residue instead of the conserved phenylalanine or tryptophan, so this is likely a read error. The rearrangement joins TRBV10-3 to TRBJ2-1; 9 bases line up with TRBD1. CDR1 ENHRY and CDR2 SYGVKD come from the germline V gene. The CDR3 consists of 13 residues. The V gene end was trimmed by 10 bases and the J gene end by 5 bases; junction bases not matched to a gene: 6. As DNA, the CDR3 is TGTGCCAGCGGGACAGGGAGGAACAATGAGCAGTTCTCC. As protein: CASGTGRNNEQFS.

This clonotype was seen at least ten times. The chain has TRBV20-1 and TRBJ2-7; 8 nucleotides align to TRBD2. The CDR3 has 13 amino acids. The V segment lost 1 base and the J segment 2 bases; nucleotides outside the gene matches: 1. Germline V gene data show CDR1 as DFQATT and CDR2 as SNEGSKA (reference sequence). CDR3 DNA: TGCAGTGCTAGAGGACTAGCGACCTACGAGCAGTACTTC. Amino acid sequence: CSARGLATYEQYF.

In its sample, this clonotype was seen once. The chain carries TRBV12-3 or TRBV12-4 and TRBJ2-1, with a tentative D call TRBD2 (6 bases). CDR3 length: 15 amino acids. The germline V and J ends were trimmed by 3 bases and 5 bases, with 14 bases remaining between them. CDR3 sequence reads: CASSFRGIANNEQFF. CDR3 DNA sequence: TGTGCCAGCAGTTTTCGCGGGATCGCCAACAATGAGCAGTTCTTC.

CDR3 amino acids: CAVGDGNTGELFF. The DNA for the CDR3 is TGCGCCGTGGGAGACGGAAACACCGGGGAGCTGTTTTTT. The chain uses TRBV10-1 and TRBJ2-2; D may be TRBD2 (5 bases). CDR3 length equals 13 residues. Trimming removed 11 bases from V and 2 bases from J, with 12 bases in between. The germline V gene encodes CDR1 WNHNN and CDR2 SYGVQD (reference sequence).